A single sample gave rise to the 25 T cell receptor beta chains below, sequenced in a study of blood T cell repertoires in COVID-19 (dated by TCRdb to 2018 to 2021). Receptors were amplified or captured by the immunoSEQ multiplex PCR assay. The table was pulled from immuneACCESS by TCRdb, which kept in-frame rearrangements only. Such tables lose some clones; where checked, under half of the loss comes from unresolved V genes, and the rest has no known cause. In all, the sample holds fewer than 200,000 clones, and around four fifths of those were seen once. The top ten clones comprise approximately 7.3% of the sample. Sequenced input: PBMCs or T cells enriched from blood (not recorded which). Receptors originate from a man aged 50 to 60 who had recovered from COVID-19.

Here the CDR3 reads CSGGLLAGETQYF. The DNA for the CDR3 is TGCAGCGGGGGACTGCTAGCAGGAGAGACCCAGTACTTC. This sequence joins TRBV29-1 and TRBJ2-5, with D tentatively TRBD2 (6 bases). CDR1 SQVTM and CDR2 ANQGSEA come from the germline V gene. The CDR3 contains 13 residues. Trimming pared 7 bases from V and 4 bases from J, leaving 16 bases between.

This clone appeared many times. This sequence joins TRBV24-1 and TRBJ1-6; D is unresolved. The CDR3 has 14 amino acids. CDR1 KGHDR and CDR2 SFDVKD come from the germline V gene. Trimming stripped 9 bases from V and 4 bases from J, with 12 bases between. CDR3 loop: CATEDAGYNSPLHF. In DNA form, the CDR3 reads TGTGCCACCGAGGACGCGGGATATAATTCACCCCTCCACTTT.

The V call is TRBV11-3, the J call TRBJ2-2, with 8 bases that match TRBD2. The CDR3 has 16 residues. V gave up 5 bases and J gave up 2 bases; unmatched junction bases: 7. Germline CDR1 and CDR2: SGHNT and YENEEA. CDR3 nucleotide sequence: TGTGCCAGCAGCCAGAAAGCGGGGGCCAACACCGGGGAGCTGTTTTTT. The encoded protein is CASSQKAGANTGELFF.

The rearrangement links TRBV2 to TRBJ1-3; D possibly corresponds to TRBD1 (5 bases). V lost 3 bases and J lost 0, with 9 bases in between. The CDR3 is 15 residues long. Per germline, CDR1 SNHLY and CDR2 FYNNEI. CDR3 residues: CASSDRGNSGNTIYF. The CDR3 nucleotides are TGTGCCAGCAGTGATCGGGGGAACTCTGGAAACACCATATATTTT.

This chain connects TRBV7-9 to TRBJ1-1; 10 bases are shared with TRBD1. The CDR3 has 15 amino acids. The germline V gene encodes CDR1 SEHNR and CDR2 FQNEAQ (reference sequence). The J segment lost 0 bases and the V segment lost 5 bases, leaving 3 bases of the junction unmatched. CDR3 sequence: CASSPGQGMNTEAFF. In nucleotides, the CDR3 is TGTGCCAGCAGCCCGGGACAGGGGATGAACACTGAAGCTTTCTTT.

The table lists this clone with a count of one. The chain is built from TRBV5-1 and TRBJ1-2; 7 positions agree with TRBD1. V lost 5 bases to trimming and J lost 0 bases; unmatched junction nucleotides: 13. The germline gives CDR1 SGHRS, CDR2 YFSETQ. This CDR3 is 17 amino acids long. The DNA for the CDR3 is TGCGCCAGCAGGACACAGGGGCAAACCTCCGCTAACTATGGCTACACCTTC. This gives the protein CASRTQGQTSANYGYTF.

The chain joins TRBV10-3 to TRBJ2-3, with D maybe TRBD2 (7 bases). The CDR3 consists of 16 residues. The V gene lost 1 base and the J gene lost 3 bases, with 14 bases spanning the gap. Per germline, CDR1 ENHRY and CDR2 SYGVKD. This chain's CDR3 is CAISEWGGEGTDTQYF. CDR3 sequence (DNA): TGTGCCATCAGTGAGTGGGGGGGCGAAGGTACAGATACGCAGTATTTT.

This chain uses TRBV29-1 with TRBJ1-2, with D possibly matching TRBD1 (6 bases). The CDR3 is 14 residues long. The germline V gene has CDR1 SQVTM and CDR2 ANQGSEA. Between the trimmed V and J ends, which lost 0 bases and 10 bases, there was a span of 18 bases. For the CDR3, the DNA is TGCAGCGTTGAAGATAGGGGGATCCTAGATGCCTACACCTTC. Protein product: CSVEDRGILDAYTF.

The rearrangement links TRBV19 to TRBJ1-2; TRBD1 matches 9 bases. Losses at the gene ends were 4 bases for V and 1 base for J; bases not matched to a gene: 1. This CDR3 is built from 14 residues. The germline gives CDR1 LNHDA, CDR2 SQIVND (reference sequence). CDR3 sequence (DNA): TGTGCCAGTAGTAAGGACAGGGGTAACTATGGCTACACCTTC. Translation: CASSKDRGNYGYTF. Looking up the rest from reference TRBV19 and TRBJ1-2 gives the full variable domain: DGGITQSPKYLFRKEGQNVTLSCEQNLNHDAMYWYRQDPGQGLRLIYYSQIVNDFQKGDIAEGYSVSREKKESFPLTVTSAQKNPTAFYLCASSKDRGNYGYTFGSGTRLTVV.

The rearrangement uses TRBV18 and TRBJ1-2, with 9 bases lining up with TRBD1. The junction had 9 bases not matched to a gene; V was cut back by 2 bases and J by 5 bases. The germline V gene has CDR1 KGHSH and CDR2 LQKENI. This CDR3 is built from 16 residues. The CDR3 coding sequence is TGTGCCAGCTCACCAACAGGGGGCCCGGCGGGTTATGGCTACACCTTC. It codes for CASSPTGGPAGYGYTF.

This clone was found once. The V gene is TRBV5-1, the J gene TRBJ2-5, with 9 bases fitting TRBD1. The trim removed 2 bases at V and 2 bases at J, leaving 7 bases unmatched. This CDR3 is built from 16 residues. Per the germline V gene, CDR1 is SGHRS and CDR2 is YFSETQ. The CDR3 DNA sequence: TGCGCCAGCAGCTTCACGACAGGGGGGATACAAGAGACCCAGTACTTC. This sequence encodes CASSFTTGGIQETQYF.

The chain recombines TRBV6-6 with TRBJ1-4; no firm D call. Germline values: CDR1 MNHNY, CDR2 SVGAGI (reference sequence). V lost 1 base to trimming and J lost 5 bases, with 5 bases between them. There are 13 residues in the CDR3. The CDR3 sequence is CASSYWRNEKLFF. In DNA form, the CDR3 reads TGTGCCAGCAGTTACTGGAGAAATGAAAAACTGTTTTTT.

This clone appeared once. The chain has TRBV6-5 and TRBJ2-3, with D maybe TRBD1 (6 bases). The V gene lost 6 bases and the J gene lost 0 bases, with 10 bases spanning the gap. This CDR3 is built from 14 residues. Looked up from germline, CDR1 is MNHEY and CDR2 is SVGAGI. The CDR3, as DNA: TGTGCCAGCAGGTTCCAGGGGAGCACAGATACGCAGTATTTT. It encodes CASRFQGSTDTQYF.

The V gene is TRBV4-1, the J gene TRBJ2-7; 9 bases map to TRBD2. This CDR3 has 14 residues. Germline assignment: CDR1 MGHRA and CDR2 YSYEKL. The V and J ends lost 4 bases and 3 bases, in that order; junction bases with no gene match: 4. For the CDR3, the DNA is TGCGCCAGCAGCCCAGGGCGGGGGGGCTACGAGCAGTACTTC. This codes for CASSPGRGGYEQYF.

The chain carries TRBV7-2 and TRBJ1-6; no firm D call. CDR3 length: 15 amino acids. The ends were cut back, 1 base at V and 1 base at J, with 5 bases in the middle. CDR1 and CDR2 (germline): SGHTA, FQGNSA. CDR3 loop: CASSLGRSYNSPLHF. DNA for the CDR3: TGTGCCAGCAGCTTAGGCCGGTCCTATAATTCACCCCTCCACTTT.

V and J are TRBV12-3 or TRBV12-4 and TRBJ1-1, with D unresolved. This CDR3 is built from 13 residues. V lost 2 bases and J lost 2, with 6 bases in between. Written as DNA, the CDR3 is TGTGCCAGCAGTTTAACAGTAAACACTGAAGCTTTCTTT. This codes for CASSLTVNTEAFF.

The DNA of the CDR3 is TGTGCCAGCTCACCACCGACTAGCGGAGCCGAGCAGTACTTC. This encodes CASSPPTSGAEQYF. The chain carries TRBV18 and TRBJ2-7; 9 nucleotides match TRBD2. V lost 0 bases and J lost 6; bases outside the gene matches: 3. The CDR3 extends over 14 amino acids. Germline-derived CDR1 and CDR2 are KGHSH and LQKENI.

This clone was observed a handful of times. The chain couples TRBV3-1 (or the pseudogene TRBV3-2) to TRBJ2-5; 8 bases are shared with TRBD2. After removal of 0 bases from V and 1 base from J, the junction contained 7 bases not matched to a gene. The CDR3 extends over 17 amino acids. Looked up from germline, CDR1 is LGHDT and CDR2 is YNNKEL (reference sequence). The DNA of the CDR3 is TGTGCCAGCAGCCAAGATCGGGGGGGATTACTCCAAGAGACCCAGTACTTC. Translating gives CASSQDRGGLLQETQYF.

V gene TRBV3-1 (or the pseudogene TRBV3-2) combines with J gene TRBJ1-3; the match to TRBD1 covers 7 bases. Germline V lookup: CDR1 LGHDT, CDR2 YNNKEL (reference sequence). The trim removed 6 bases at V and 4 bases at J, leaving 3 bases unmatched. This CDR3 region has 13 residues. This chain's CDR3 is CASSTGAGNTIYF. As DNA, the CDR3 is TGTGCCAGCAGTACAGGGGCCGGAAACACCATATATTTT.

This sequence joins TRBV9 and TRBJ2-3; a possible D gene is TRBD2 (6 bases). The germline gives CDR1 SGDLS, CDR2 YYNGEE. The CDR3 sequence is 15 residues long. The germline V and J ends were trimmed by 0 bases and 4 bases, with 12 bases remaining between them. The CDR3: CASSVDPGTSDTQYF. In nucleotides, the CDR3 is TGTGCCAGCAGCGTAGACCCCGGGACTTCAGATACGCAGTATTTT.

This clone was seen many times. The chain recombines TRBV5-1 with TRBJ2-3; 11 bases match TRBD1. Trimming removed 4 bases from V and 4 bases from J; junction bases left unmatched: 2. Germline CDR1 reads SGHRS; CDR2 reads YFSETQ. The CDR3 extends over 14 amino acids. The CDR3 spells CASSGTGGSDTQYF. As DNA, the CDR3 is TGCGCCAGCAGCGGGACAGGGGGTTCAGATACGCAGTATTTT.

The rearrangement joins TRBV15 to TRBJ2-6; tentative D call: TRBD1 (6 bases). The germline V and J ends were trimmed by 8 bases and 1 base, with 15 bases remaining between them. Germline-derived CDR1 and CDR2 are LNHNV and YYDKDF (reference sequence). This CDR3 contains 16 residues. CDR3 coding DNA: TGTGCCACCTCATCGCAGGGGCAATCTGGGGCCAACGTCCTGACTTTC. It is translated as CATSSQGQSGANVLTF.

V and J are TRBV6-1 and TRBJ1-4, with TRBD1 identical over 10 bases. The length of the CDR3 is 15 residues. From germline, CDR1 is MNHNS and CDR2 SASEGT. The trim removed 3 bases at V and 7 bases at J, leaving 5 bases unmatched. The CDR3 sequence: CASSERGTGVEKLFF. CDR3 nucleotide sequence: TGTGCCAGCAGTGAGCGCGGGACAGGGGTTGAAAAACTGTTTTTT.

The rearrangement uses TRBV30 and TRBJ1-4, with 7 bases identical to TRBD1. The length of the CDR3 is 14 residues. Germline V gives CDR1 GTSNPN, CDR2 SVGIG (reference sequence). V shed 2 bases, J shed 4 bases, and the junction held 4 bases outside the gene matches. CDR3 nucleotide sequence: TGTGCCTGGAGTATCGGACAGGTTAATGAAAAACTGTTTTTT. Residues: CAWSIGQVNEKLFF. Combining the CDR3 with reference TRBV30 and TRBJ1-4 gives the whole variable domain SQTIHQWPATLVQPVGSPLSLECTVEGTSNPNLYWYRQAAGRGLQLLFYSVGIGQISSEVPQNLSASRPQDRQFILSSKKLLLSDSGFYLCAWSIGQVNEKLFFGSGTQLSVL.

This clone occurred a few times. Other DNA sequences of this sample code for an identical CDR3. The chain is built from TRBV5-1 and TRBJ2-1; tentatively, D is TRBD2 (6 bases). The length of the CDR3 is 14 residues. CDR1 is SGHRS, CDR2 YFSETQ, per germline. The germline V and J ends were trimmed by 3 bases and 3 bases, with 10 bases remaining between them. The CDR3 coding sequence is TGCGCCAGCAGCTCATCCGGGGGCTACAATGAGCAGTTCTTC. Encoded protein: CASSSSGGYNEQFF.